The 15 T cell receptor beta chains presented below share a single source sample, sequenced in a study of beta chain features in type 1 diabetes (dated by TCRdb to 2017 to 2018). The investigation overall reported the following: In all four CD4+ subsets, TCRB CDR3 length was moderately but significantly shorter in type 1 diabetes patients.

No antigens are known for them. Receptor amplification or capture employed the immunoSEQ multiplex PCR assay. The High Capacity cDNA Reverse Transcription Kit was used to reverse transcribe all of the isolated RNA, meaning that expressed TCRB transcripts were what got sequenced. TCRdb mirrors the immuneACCESS table, restricted to in-frame sequences. Some clones are absent from its copies; in checked studies, under half trace to an unresolved V gene, and the reason for the others is unknown. The sample table holds hundreds of thousands of clones, of which roughly 12% were seen once. The ten largest clones take up approximately 0.022% of the sample. The material sequenced was naive CD4+ T cells from blood. This specimen's cell subset or site label, per the study, means: true naive CD4+ T cells. Receptors originate from a young man with type 1 diabetes.

This clone was seen more than once but under ten times. The chain employs TRBV6-6 and TRBJ2-7, with 9 positions matching TRBD2. J gave up 2 bases and V 7 bases, and 9 bases lay outside the gene matches. The germline gives CDR1 MNHNY, CDR2 SVGAGI (reference sequence). This CDR3 spans 15 amino acids. The CDR3 sequence: CASMAGGGPTYEQYF. CDR3 in DNA: TGTGCCAGCATGGCGGGAGGGGGTCCCACCTACGAGCAGTACTTC.

This rearrangement joins TRBV27 to TRBJ1-1; 7 positions match TRBD1. CDR1 and CDR2 from the germline V gene are MNHEY and SMNVEV (reference sequence). The CDR3 has 16 residues. With V trimmed by 7 bases and J by 3 bases, 14 bases remained unmatched. The CDR3 protein is CASNFGGGLGYTEAFF. CDR3 sequence (DNA): TGTGCCAGCAACTTCGGAGGGGGCCTAGGGTACACTGAAGCTTTCTTT.

This clone showed up just a few times. The chain links TRBV5-6 to TRBJ1-5; D is unresolved. There are 16 residues in the CDR3. V was trimmed by 3 bases and J by 5 bases, leaving 18 bases between them. Germline assignment: CDR1 SGHDT and CDR2 YYEEEE. The CDR3 loop is CASSSRTELKDQPQHF. For the CDR3, the DNA is TGTGCCAGCAGCTCCCGGACTGAACTCAAGGATCAGCCCCAGCATTTT.

This clone was observed a few times. CDR3 sequence: CASSSTGVYDTEAFF. Here the CDR3 DNA reads TGTGCCAGCAGCTCAACAGGGGTTTACGACACTGAAGCTTTCTTT. The chain combines TRBV7-9 with TRBJ1-1, with 7 bases lining up with TRBD1. The CDR3 contains 15 residues. Germline CDR1 and CDR2: SEHNR and FQNEAQ (reference sequence). The junction had 8 bases not matched to a gene; V was cut back by 4 bases and J by 3 bases. The entire variable domain, with the rest obtained from reference TRBV7-9 and TRBJ1-1, is as follows: DTGVSQNPRHKITKRGQNVTFRCDPISEHNRLYWYRQTLGQGPEFLTYFQNEAQLEKSRLLSDRFSAERPKGSFSTLEIQRTEQGDSAMYLCASSSTGVYDTEAFFGQGTRLTVV.

This clone has just a few counts. This chain's CDR3 is CASRQLLQGKATNEKLFF. CDR3 nucleotides: TGTGCCAGTCGACAACTGTTACAGGGAAAGGCAACTAATGAAAAACTGTTTTTT. J is TRBJ1-4 and V is TRBV19; TRBD1 is a possible D gene (6 bases). In germline, CDR1 is LNHDA, CDR2 SQIVND (reference sequence). V was pared by 8 bases and J by 0 bases, with 22 bases between. The CDR3 extends over 18 amino acids.

The chain is built from TRBV18 and TRBJ1-5; the D is unclear. The CDR3 is 14 residues long. Germline V gene lookup returns CDR1 KGHSH and CDR2 LQKENI. Trimming pared 2 bases from V and 0 bases from J, leaving 5 bases between. The CDR3 here is CASSPSVSNQPQHF. The DNA for the CDR3 is TGTGCCAGCTCACCAAGCGTTAGCAATCAGCCCCAGCATTTT. Full variable domain (remainder filled in from reference TRBV18 and TRBJ1-5): NAGVMQNPRHLVRRRGQEARLRCSPMKGHSHVYWYRQLPEEGLKFMVYLQKENIIDESGMPKERFSAEFPKEGPSILRIQQVVRGDSAAYFCASSPSVSNQPQHFGDGTRLSIL.

In its sample, this clone was seen a few times. The chain couples TRBV30 to TRBJ2-2, with a tentative D call TRBD2 (5 bases). The CDR3 totals 12 residues. V lost 8 bases to trimming and J lost 6 bases, with 13 bases between them. Germline lookup yields CDR1 GTSNPN and CDR2 SVGIG (reference sequence). The CDR3 DNA follows: TGTGCCCGACTATTGGGATCCGGGGAGCTGTTTTTT. Its translation is CARLLGSGELFF.

The sample holds a few counts of this clone. The rearrangement uses TRBV5-1 and TRBJ2-7; D may be TRBD1 (5 bases). CDR1 is SGHRS, CDR2 YFSETQ, per germline. V was cut by 3 bases and J by 3 bases, with 13 bases left in between. CDR3 length equals 14 residues. CDR3: CASSSLDTDYEQYF. The CDR3 DNA is TGCGCCAGCAGCTCGCTGGACACAGACTACGAGCAGTACTTC.

This clone showed up just a few times. For the CDR3, the DNA is TGTGCCAGCAGCTTTCCCGGGACTAGCGCATCCGAGCAGTACTTC. Its translation: CASSFPGTSASEQYF. The chain links TRBV7-9 to TRBJ2-7; the match to TRBD2 covers 10 bases. This CDR3 is 15 amino acids long. Germline loops: CDR1 SEHNR, CDR2 FQNEAQ (reference sequence). J lost 6 bases, V lost 3 bases, and 8 bases had no gene match.

Worth noting for this clone: This CDR3 is also generated by other DNA sequences in the sample. V and J are TRBV30 and TRBJ2-1; D is unresolved. Germline loops: CDR1 GTSNPN, CDR2 SVGIG (reference sequence). V shed 2 bases and J shed 4 bases, with 6 bases lying between them. This CDR3 has 12 residues. DNA of the CDR3: TGTGCCTGGAGTCGAGCGTACAATGAGCAGTTCTTC. Translation: CAWSRAYNEQFF.

This clone has just a few counts. V is TRBV4-1 and J is TRBJ2-7, with 12 nucleotides matching TRBD1. Germline V CDR1 and CDR2: MGHRA, YSYEKL. The V and J ends lost 4 bases and 6 bases, in that order; junction bases with no gene match: 4. The CDR3 has 14 residues. CDR3 sequence (DNA): TGCGCCAGCAGCCGGGGACAGGGGGCCGCCGAGCAGTACTTC. Translation: CASSRGQGAAEQYF.

CDR3 residues: CASSSEKGQRETQYF. CDR3 nucleotides: TGTGCCAGCAGCTCTGAGAAAGGTCAGAGGGAGACCCAGTACTTC. The rearrangement joins TRBV5-6 to TRBJ2-5, with D hard to call. The V gene lost 3 bases and the J gene lost 5 bases, with 17 bases spanning the gap. CDR1 and CDR2 from the germline V gene are SGHDT and YYEEEE. The CDR3 contains 15 residues.

The rearrangement joins TRBV4-1 to TRBJ1-2; 7 nucleotides line up with TRBD1. Germline values: CDR1 MGHRA, CDR2 YSYEKL. This CDR3 spans 14 amino acids. The V segment lost 4 bases and the J segment 4 bases; nucleotides outside the gene matches: 6. CDR3 in DNA: TGCGCCAGCAGCCCTTACGGGACAGTCTATGGCTACACCTTC. Amino acids: CASSPYGTVYGYTF.

The chain recombines TRBV6-5 with TRBJ2-1, with 7 bases matching TRBD1. V lost 4 bases to trimming and J lost 9 bases; unmatched junction nucleotides: 9. Germline V gene sequence: CDR1 MNHEY, CDR2 SVGAGI. The CDR3 spans 14 residues. CDR3 residues: CASSFEQGSGEQFF. The CDR3 DNA sequence: TGTGCCAGCAGTTTCGAACAGGGGAGCGGTGAGCAGTTCTTC.

This clone was picked up a small number of times. The chain has TRBV6-1 and TRBJ1-2; D uncertain. Trimming stripped 1 base from V and 5 bases from J, with 11 bases between. The CDR3 totals 14 residues. CDR1 MNHNS and CDR2 SASEGT come from the germline V gene. Here the CDR3 DNA reads TGTGCCAGCAGTGAAGTTCGGACGGTATATGGCTACACCTTC. This sequence encodes CASSEVRTVYGYTF.